Sequencing of this T cell receptor beta chain was carried out in a study of cytomegalovirus exposure and HLA in healthy donors. Vbeta (60) and Jbeta (13) primers were used in the PCR. TCRdb's copy holds only in-frame clones and misses some; the assay was immunoSEQ multiplex PCR. The sample consists of 150,000 to 160,000 clones, 70% to 80% of them appearing once. On this clone itself: Antigen: not known.

General observations from the study: Some V segments, TRBV6-2 and TRBV6-3 among them, were indistinguishable and were therefore excluded. When a later analysis compared HLA-associated TCR beta chains with equally common others, the HLA-associated chains turned out to be more clonally expanded and to have lower generation probabilities. Whilst most TCR sequences proved rare, a subset of public TCRs occurred across many donors.

Trimming stripped 6 bases from V and 6 bases from J, with 17 bases between. The CDR3 covers 15 residues. Germline CDR1 SNHLY, CDR2 FYNNEI. The sequencing input was PBMCs. The V call is TRBV2, the J call TRBJ2-2; the D is unclear. The receptor was derived from a young man in good health and CMV-seropositive. For the CDR3, the DNA is TGTGCCAGCAGGGATCGGCGGTTGATGCCCGGGGAGCTGTTTTTT. Translated: CASRDRRLMPGELFF.